This T cell receptor (beta chain) was documented in a study of blood T cells in healthy people across ages. Primers used in a second PCR of roughly 7 to 12 cycles were a sample-barcoded 5' primer and a J-beta primer mix. MiXCR was run by TCRdb on the 5' RACE reads, yielding one entry per CDR3 protein. In the table there are about 1.8 million distinct CDR3 sequences, less than 50% of which are singletons. Study outcomes and limitations: Age advanced and TCR beta diversity per million T cells fell, roughly linearly.

A remark on this clonotype: Its antigen is not known.

The TCR sequence derives from a woman aged 40 to 49 in good health. The sequenced sample consisted of blood.

The DNA for the CDR3 is TGTGCCAGCAATTCACGGACAGGGGGAAACTATGGCTACACCTTC. Encoded protein: CASNSRTGGNYGYTF. The chain uses TRBV27 and TRBJ1-2; 10 nucleotides align to TRBD1. Per the germline V gene, CDR1 is MNHEY and CDR2 is SMNVEV (reference sequence). The ends lost 7 bases at V and 2 bases at J; junction bases unmatched: 7. The CDR3 has 15 residues.